This T cell receptor (beta chain) comes out of a study of OX40 agonist ivuxolimab in advanced cancers. Profiling relied on immunoSEQ multiplex PCR, and the TCRdb table lists in-frame clones only, not all of them. This sample has some 75,000 clones, with roughly 84% found just once. V trimming: 3 bases; J trimming: 0 bases; junction bases outside the gene matches: 5. Germline CDR1 reads MDHEN; CDR2 reads SYDVKM. This CDR3 is 15 amino acids long. The clonotype originates from an adult with an advanced solid tumor such as melanoma, head and neck, liver or kidney cancer. The sequencing used CD4+ or CD8+ T cells sorted from blood, collected in a trial of the OX40 agonist ivuxolimab. The chain couples TRBV28 to TRBJ2-7, with 7 bases that match TRBD2. The CDR3 loop reads CASSLAGDPSYEQYF. In DNA form, the CDR3 reads TGTGCCAGCAGTTTGGCGGGAGACCCCTCCTACGAGCAGTACTTC.